This T cell receptor (beta chain) was documented in a study of shared clonotypes between healthy human individuals. The naive CD8 subset, CD45RO-negative cells positively selected for CCR7, excluded terminally differentiated effector memory CD45RA+ cells. Germline values: CDR1 SQVTM, CDR2 ANQGSEA. The CDR3 spans 18 residues. J gave up 3 bases and V 0 bases, and 14 bases lay outside the gene matches. The repertoire was sequenced with immunoSEQ multiplex PCR; TCRdb's copy has only in-frame clones and lacks some. The sample records hundreds of thousands of clones, about 90% being singletons. The J gene is TRBJ2-3, the V gene TRBV29-1, with 8 bases identical to TRBD2. Specimen: naive CD8+ T cells sorted from blood. This sequence originates from a man aged 25 to 40 in good health. The CDR3 DNA reads as TGCAGCGTTGAAGAATTAGCGGGACTCTTCGGGGGGACAGATACGCAGTATTTT. It is translated as CSVEELAGLFGGTDTQYF.